This entry is about one T cell receptor beta chain. The ends were cut back, 11 bases at V and 2 bases at J, with 16 bases in the middle. Germline-derived CDR1 and CDR2 are SGHAT and FQNNGV. This CDR3 has 13 amino acids. This entry is derived from a study of blood T cell repertoires in COVID-19. Turning to the study itself: PBMCs, B-cell-depleted T cells, or T cells provided the cDNA or gDNA that made up the material.

Assay used: immunoSEQ multiplex PCR; TCRdb lists only in-frame clones, some missing. The sample contains fewer than 250,000 clones, about 90% of which appear only once. Specimen: PBMCs or T cells enriched from blood (not recorded which). The receptor was isolated from a young man who had recovered from COVID-19. This chain links TRBV11-2 with TRBJ2-7; perhaps TRBD2 as D (5 bases). The CDR3 loop is CAGSMGSTYEQYF. For the CDR3, the DNA is TGTGCCGGGAGTATGGGCTCCACCTACGAGCAGTACTTC.